Following are 30 T cell receptor beta chains from one sample sequenced in a study of human T cells and chemical hapten exposure. Time point of the sample: pre-sensitization, week 0. This sample's treatment: therapeutic diphenylcyclopropenone sensitization with weekly scalp DPC. MiXCR, applied by TCRdb to the RACE reads, yields one record per CDR3 protein. The repertoire includes approximately 60,000 distinct CDR3 sequences, 9.5% to 10% of them detected once, and 9.6% sits in the top ten. The specimen comprised whole blood, sampled in connection with sensitization to the hapten diphenylcyclopropenone (DPC). The receptor set was obtained from a man aged 35 to 55 with alopecia areata. Some clones in this sample may be carry-over from other donors' samples.

The sample holds a few counts of this clonotype. The V gene is TRBV21-1, the J gene TRBJ2-7; the D segment call TRBD2 is taken from the table without a DNA check. TRBV21-1 is designated a pseudogene. This CDR3 is 13 amino acids long. The CDR3 reads CASSKKGGCEQYF. DNA for the CDR3: TGTGCCAGCAGCAAAAAGGGAGGGTGCGAGCAGTACTTC.

This clonotype showed up many times. The chain links TRBV20-1 to TRBJ2-7, with a tentative D call TRBD2 (6 bases). CDR3 length equals 14 residues. The germline V gene has CDR1 DFQATT and CDR2 SNEGSKA (reference sequence). V was pared by 1 base and J by 3 bases, with 13 bases between. CDR3 bases: TGCAGTGCTAGAGCCTCAGCGGGCTACTACGAGCAGTACTTC. Amino acid sequence: CSARASAGYYEQYF.

CDR3 residues: CASSLGLAGPRVKETQYF. The CDR3 coding sequence is TGTGCCAGCAGCTTGGGACTAGCGGGACCCCGGGTTAAGGAGACCCAGTACTTC. The rearrangement links TRBV5-5 to TRBJ2-5, with TRBD2 identical over 11 bases. Losses at the gene ends were 0 bases for V and 5 bases for J; bases not matched to a gene: 12. The CDR3 loop spans 18 amino acids. Germline CDR1 and CDR2: SGHKS and YYEKEE (reference sequence).

This clonotype showed up many times. This chain links TRBV7-9 with TRBJ2-7; TRBD2 agrees at 11 bases. J gave up 1 base and V 2 bases, and 1 base lay outside the gene matches. The CDR3 runs 15 residues. Per the germline V gene, CDR1 is SEHNR and CDR2 is FQNEAQ (reference sequence). The chain's CDR3 is CASSLWTSGSYEQYF. In DNA, the CDR3 is TGTGCCAGCAGCTTATGGACTAGCGGGTCCTACGAGCAGTACTTC.

This clonotype has a handful of counts. This sequence joins TRBV7-8 and TRBJ2-5; tentatively, D is TRBD2 (6 bases). The ends were cut back, 1 base at V and 4 bases at J, with 7 bases in the middle. The CDR3 runs 13 residues. CDR1 is SGHVS, CDR2 FQNEAQ, per germline. The CDR3 bases are TGTGCCAGCAGCTTAGGGGGGGTAGAGACCCAGTACTTC. This translates into CASSLGGVETQYF. The full variable domain, with the rest looked up from reference TRBV7-8 and TRBJ2-5, is GAGVSQSPRYKVAKRGQDVALRCDPISGHVSLFWYQQALGQGPEFLTYFQNEAQLDKSGLPSDRFFAERPEGSVSTLKIQRTQQEDSAVYLCASSLGGVETQYFGPGTRLLVL.

This chain links TRBV11-2 with TRBJ2-1, with 10 bases identical to TRBD2. The CDR3 runs to 16 residues. The V gene end was trimmed by 4 bases and the J gene end by 7 bases; junction bases not matched to a gene: 10. The germline CDR1 and CDR2 sequences are SGHAT and FQNNGV. CDR3 DNA sequence: TGTGCCAGCAGCTGGCGACTAGCGGGCGTAGAGAATGAGCAGTTCTTC. It yields the protein CASSWRLAGVENEQFF.

The CDR3 spells CASKAGSTDTQYF. The CDR3 nucleotides are TGTGCCAGCAAGGCGGGTAGCACAGATACGCAGTATTTT. This rearrangement joins TRBV11-2 to TRBJ2-3; tentatively, D is TRBD2 (5 bases). Germline-derived CDR1 and CDR2 are SGHAT and FQNNGV. V shed 7 bases and J shed 0 bases, with 8 bases lying between them. CDR3 length: 13 amino acids.

This clonotype was seen a handful of times. The gene calls are TRBV28 and TRBJ2-6, with 8 positions matching TRBD1. V was clipped by 4 bases and J by 2 bases; unmatched bases: 7. Germline V gene sequence: CDR1 MDHEN, CDR2 SYDVKM. This CDR3 comprises 17 residues. The CDR3 region is CASSSGTGLAGANVLTF. DNA of the CDR3: TGTGCCAGCAGTTCCGGGACAGGCCTGGCTGGGGCCAACGTCCTGACTTTC.

The gene calls are TRBV6-5 and TRBJ2-4; tentatively, D is TRBD2 (6 bases). The germline V gene encodes CDR1 MNHEY and CDR2 SVGAGI. The CDR3 sequence is 15 residues long. Trimming shortened V by 0 bases and J by 7 bases, and 13 bases separated the two germline ends. The CDR3 DNA reads as TGTGCCAGCAGTTACTCGCAACTAGCAGGGAACATTCAGTACTTC. This encodes CASSYSQLAGNIQYF.

This clonotype was recorded a few times. The chain joins TRBV7-2 to TRBJ2-1; 9 positions agree with TRBD2. The junction had 6 bases not matched to a gene; V was cut back by 3 bases and J by 6 bases. Germline CDR1 SGHTA, CDR2 FQGNSA. This CDR3 region has 15 residues. The CDR3 sequence: CASSFSGRQGNEQFF. The CDR3 DNA follows: TGTGCCAGCAGCTTTAGCGGGAGACAAGGCAATGAGCAGTTCTTC. The whole variable domain, filled in from reference TRBV7-2 and TRBJ2-1, reads GAGVSQSPSNKVTEKGKDVELRCDPISGHTALYWYRQSLGQGLEFLIYFQGNSAPDKSGLPSDRFSAERTGGSVSTLTIQRTQQEDSAVYLCASSFSGRQGNEQFFGPGTRLTVL.

This clonotype was observed a handful of times. The gene calls are TRBV4-2 and TRBJ2-4; 8 bases line up with TRBD2. Germline CDR1 and CDR2: LGHNA and YNFKEQ. V lost 0 bases and J lost 8; bases outside the gene matches: 9. The CDR3 spans 16 residues. The DNA of the CDR3 is TGTGCCAGCAGCCAAGATCCGGGACTAGGAGGTGACATTCAGTACTTC. Residues: CASSQDPGLGGDIQYF.

The chain recombines TRBV20-1 with TRBJ2-6; D is possibly TRBD1 (5 bases). The germline V and J ends were trimmed by 0 bases and 4 bases, with 16 bases remaining between them. Per germline, CDR1 DFQATT and CDR2 SNEGSKA (reference sequence). The CDR3 spans 17 residues. DNA of the CDR3: TGCAGTGCTAGAGACTTCGTGCAGGGCGCCGGGGCCAACGTCCTGACTTTC. The encoded protein is CSARDFVQGAGANVLTF.

V usage is TRBV6-5 and J usage is TRBJ2-3; D is unclear. V was trimmed by 1 base and J by 6 bases, leaving 14 bases between them. Germline CDR1 reads MNHEY; CDR2 reads SVGAGI. The CDR3 runs to 15 residues. The CDR3 coding sequence is TGTGCCAGCAGTTACTTGGCTCCCTTAGGGGATACGCAGTATTTT. This gives the protein CASSYLAPLGDTQYF.

The genes are TRBV12-3 or TRBV12-4 and TRBJ2-1; tentative D call: TRBD2 (6 bases). The CDR3 totals 13 residues. The V end was cut by 5 bases, the J end by 9 bases, with 14 bases between. The CDR3 loop is CASSPNLSGEQFF. The CDR3 DNA sequence: TGTGCCAGCAGTCCAAACCTTAGCGGTGAGCAGTTCTTC.

The rearrangement joins TRBV7-2 to TRBJ2-4; D is unclear. Trimming pared 6 bases from V and 1 base from J, leaving 10 bases between. Germline V gives CDR1 SGHTA, CDR2 FQGNSA. The CDR3 totals 14 residues. Here the CDR3 DNA reads TGTGCCAGCAGGGAATCCCATGCCAAAAACATTCAGTACTTC. It specifies CASRESHAKNIQYF.

This clonotype occurred many times. The V gene is TRBV11-3, the J gene TRBJ2-7; 9 bases align to TRBD2. This CDR3 has 15 residues. V lost 0 bases, J lost 7 bases, and 7 bases stayed unmatched. Germline V gives CDR1 SGHNT, CDR2 YENEEA. DNA of the CDR3: TGTGCCAGCAGCTTAGATCTAGCGGGATTTGGTGAGCAGTACTTC. This translates into CASSLDLAGFGEQYF.

This clonotype has only a few counts. This chain joins TRBV5-5 and TRBJ1-5; D is unclear. The CDR3 sequence is 14 residues long. Germline lookup yields CDR1 SGHKS and CDR2 YYEKEE (reference sequence). Trimming removed 3 bases at V and 5 bases at J, with 12 bases between. The CDR3 nucleotides read TGTGCCAGCAGCTCCGACGGCACTCATCAGCCCCAGCATTTT. Amino acid sequence: CASSSDGTHQPQHF.

The CDR3 bases are TGTGCCAGCAGCCCTACCCTAGAGACCCAGTACTTC. It yields the protein CASSPTLETQYF. The chain carries TRBV7-2 and TRBJ2-5; D is undetermined. CDR3 length: 12 amino acids. Germline CDR1 reads SGHTA; CDR2 reads FQGNSA. Trimming took 5 bases from V and 4 from J, leaving 8 bases between them.

The chain uses TRBV30 and TRBJ2-5; maybe TRBD2 (6 bases). This CDR3 has 16 residues. Trimming cost V 0 bases and J 2 bases, with 16 bases left between them. CDR1 is GTSNPN and CDR2 is SVGIG in the germline V gene (reference sequence). The CDR3 nucleotides read TGTGCCTGGAGTGTACCGGGACTGAAAATTCAAGAGACCCAGTACTTC. It yields the protein CAWSVPGLKIQETQYF.

This clonotype was seen repeatedly, ten times or more. This chain connects TRBV29-1 to TRBJ2-7; D gene ambiguous. Trimming stripped 6 bases from V and 3 bases from J, with 15 bases between. This CDR3 has 13 amino acids. CDR1 SQVTM and CDR2 ANQGSEA come from the germline V gene. This chain's CDR3 is CSVALLQRYEQYF. The CDR3 DNA sequence: TGCAGCGTGGCCCTGTTGCAACGCTACGAGCAGTACTTC.

A few counts support this clonotype. The V and J genes are TRBV27 and TRBJ2-7; the match to TRBD2 covers 16 bases. The CDR3 loop spans 14 amino acids. CDR1 and CDR2 (germline): MNHEY, SMNVEV (reference sequence). After removal of 5 bases from V and 12 bases from J, the junction contained 7 bases not matched to a gene. CDR3 protein: CASSPGLAGGLGYF. In DNA form, the CDR3 reads TGTGCCAGCAGTCCGGGACTAGCGGGAGGGCTCGGGTACTTC.

At least ten counts were recorded for this clonotype. The rearrangement links TRBV5-1 to TRBJ2-7; weak D call: TRBD2 (5 bases). Germline V CDR1 and CDR2: SGHRS, YFSETQ. CDR3 length: 12 amino acids. V was clipped by 2 bases and J by 6 bases, with 9 bases between them. CDR3: CASSFPGSEQYF. CDR3 nucleotide sequence: TGCGCCAGCAGCTTCCCGGGGTCCGAGCAGTACTTC.

This chain uses TRBV6-5 with TRBJ2-3, with unresolved D. CDR1 and CDR2 (germline): MNHEY, SVGAGI. There are 13 residues in the CDR3. Trimming pared 8 bases from V and 0 bases from J, leaving 9 bases between. As DNA, the CDR3 is TGTGCCAGCGGATTGAGTAGCACAGATACGCAGTATTTT. It is translated as CASGLSSTDTQYF.

The chain employs TRBV29-1 and TRBJ2-2; D unclear. Trimming took 8 bases from V and 2 from J, leaving 12 bases between them. The CDR3 is made up of 13 amino acids. From germline, CDR1 is SQVTM and CDR2 ANQGSEA. The CDR3 reads CSLSRTNTGELFF. The CDR3 nucleotides read TGCAGCCTTAGCAGGACCAACACCGGGGAGCTGTTTTTT.

CDR3 nucleotides: TGTGCCAGCACCCGGACCTCCTCCGAAGCAGATACGCAGTATTTT. Translation: CASTRTSSEADTQYF. The chain carries TRBV9 and TRBJ2-3; D unresolved. Per germline, CDR1 SGDLS and CDR2 YYNGEE. V was trimmed by 6 bases and J by 4 bases, leaving 18 bases between them. The CDR3 is made up of 15 amino acids.

This clonotype was observed at least ten times. J is TRBJ2-1 and V is TRBV5-4; TRBD2 might be the D (5 bases). The CDR3 loop spans 13 amino acids. Germline V gene data show CDR1 as SGHNT and CDR2 as YYREEE (reference sequence). Trimming removed 2 bases from V and 5 bases from J, with 8 bases in between. The CDR3 DNA follows: TGTGCCAGCAGCTTACTAGTCAACAATGAGCAGTTCTTC. This gives the protein CASSLLVNNEQFF.

V and J are TRBV28 and TRBJ2-3, with 7 positions matching TRBD1. Germline V gene data show CDR1 as MDHEN and CDR2 as SYDVKM. V shed 5 bases, J shed 6 bases, and the junction held 2 bases outside the gene matches. This CDR3 contains 12 residues. The DNA for the CDR3 is TGTGCCAGCAGTAAGGGGGCTGATACGCAGTATTTT. Amino acid sequence: CASSKGADTQYF.

This clonotype has a count of ten or more. This chain connects TRBV7-9 to TRBJ1-2; D remains ambiguous. Trimming removed 4 bases from V and 1 base from J, with 13 bases in between. CDR1 is SEHNR and CDR2 is FQNEAQ in the germline V gene (reference sequence). The CDR3 runs to 15 residues. The CDR3 loop is CASSSDRNNNYGYTF. CDR3 in DNA: TGTGCCAGCAGCTCCGACCGAAACAATAACTATGGCTACACCTTC.

V is TRBV7-2 and J is TRBJ2-5; no clear D gene. CDR3 length: 14 amino acids. Germline CDR1 is SGHTA and CDR2 is FQGNSA. V was cut by 2 bases and J by 3 bases, with 10 bases left in between. The CDR3 DNA reads as TGTGCCAGCAGCTTAAGCCCTTATGAAGAGACCCAGTACTTC. It specifies CASSLSPYEETQYF.

This clonotype rates as large (0.1 to 1%). The V and J genes are TRBV19 and TRBJ2-6, with 8 bases that match TRBD1. The length of the CDR3 is 20 residues. J gave up 0 bases and V 4 bases, and 14 bases lay outside the gene matches. Germline V CDR1 and CDR2: LNHDA, SQIVND (reference sequence). The CDR3 DNA reads TGTGCCAGTAGTAAAGGCCTAGGACAGGGTGATCTCTCTGGGGCCAACGTCCTGACTTTC. Translated, it gives CASSKGLGQGDLSGANVLTF.